These 14 T cell receptor beta chains share one sample of origin, sequenced in a study of blood T cells in healthy people across ages (dated by TCRdb to 2013 to 2016). Libraries were built with 5' RACE. Reads for this sample came from an Illumina HiSeq 2500. The second PCR ran for roughly 6 to 11 cycles and used a J-beta primer mix along with a sample-barcoded 5' primer. TCRdb reprocessing: public reads trimmed at Q25 with fastp, clones called with MiXCR, in-frame beta chains kept. Entries are consolidated by CDR3 protein sequence, retaining the most common genes and DNA. For this sample the table gives fewer than 700,000 distinct CDR3 sequences, of which over 40% were detected only once. Together, the top ten hold 25% to 35% of the sample. Sequencing was performed on blood. These receptors came from a man older than 75 in good health.

Concerning this clonotype: Possible read error: a much larger clone is one base away. The rearrangement uses TRBV7-2 and TRBJ2-7; no clear D gene. The end of the DNA is better explained by TRBJ2-1, so the J call may be wrong. Per the germline V gene, CDR1 is SGHTA and CDR2 is FQGNSA. This CDR3 comprises 12 residues. As DNA, the CDR3 is TGTGCCAGCAGCTTAGCAATAGAGACCCAGTTCTTC. Its translation: CASSLAIETQFF.

The CDR3 region is CASSLESRYEQYF. DNA for the CDR3: TGTGCCAGCAGCTTAGAGTCCCGCTACGAGCAGTACTTC. This chain uses TRBV7-2 with TRBJ2-7; D not certain. The germline gives CDR1 SGHTA, CDR2 FQGNSA. The CDR3 is 13 amino acids. V was clipped by 1 base and J by 3 bases, with 7 bases between them.

The chain has TRBV7-2 and TRBJ2-1; unclear D gene. This CDR3 is built from 11 residues. CDR1 is SGHTA and CDR2 is FQGNSA in the germline V gene. V lost 6 bases and J lost 9, with 9 bases in between. CDR3 sequence (DNA): TGTGCCAGCAGAGTGTGGAGTGAGCAGTTCTTC. This codes for CASRVWSEQFF.

The chain uses TRBV20-1 and TRBJ2-1; D not certain. Germline V gene sequence: CDR1 DFQATT, CDR2 SNEGSKA (reference sequence). Deletions cut 5 bases from V and 0 bases from J, with 11 bases between. This CDR3 is built from 14 residues. The CDR3 coding sequence is TGCAGTGCTCGCGGCCCCAGCTCCTACAATGAGCAGTTCTTC. It encodes CSARGPSSYNEQFF.

This clonotype was counted a single time. This chain connects TRBV5-1 to TRBJ2-3, with D perhaps matching TRBD2 (6 bases). The V gene lost 4 bases and the J gene lost 6 bases, with 9 bases spanning the gap. Germline values: CDR1 SGHRS, CDR2 YFSETQ. The CDR3 covers 12 residues. The CDR3 sequence: CASSGGWDTQYF. The DNA of the CDR3 is TGCGCCAGCAGCGGGGGGTGGGATACGCAGTATTTT.

Only a few counts were recorded for this clonotype. The chain carries TRBV20-1 and TRBJ2-2; no definite D call. Germline V CDR1 and CDR2: DFQATT, SNEGSKA (reference sequence). CDR3 length: 14 amino acids. The V end was cut by 6 bases, the J end by 0 bases, with 11 bases between. The CDR3 sequence: CSAHPRPNTGELFF. DNA for the CDR3: TGCAGTGCCCATCCCAGGCCGAACACCGGGGAGCTGTTTTTT.

This clonotype showed up many times. CDR3 DNA sequence: TGTGCCAGCAGTTTGGAGGGAGAAAACCTACTTGAGCAGTACTTC. Protein sequence: CASSLEGENLLEQYF. This chain uses TRBV27 with TRBJ2-7; a weak D match, TRBD2 (6 bases). V lost 3 bases and J 7 bases, leaving 19 bases between the germline ends. The V gene's germline CDR1 is MNHEY and CDR2 SMNVEV (reference sequence). CDR3 length: 15 amino acids.

This clonotype occurred many times. J is TRBJ1-2 and V is TRBV5-8; TRBD1 matches at 9 bases. Trimming cost V 4 bases and J 4 bases; bases outside gene matches: 5. The CDR3 has 14 amino acids. CDR1 and CDR2 from the germline V gene are SGHTS and YDEGEE. The CDR3 DNA is TGTGCCAGCAGCCGGACAGGGGCCTTCTATGGCTACACCTTC. This translates into CASSRTGAFYGYTF.

Only a few counts were recorded for this clonotype. This rearrangement joins TRBV6-5 to TRBJ2-3; D gene unclear. Trimming cost V 5 bases and J 3 bases, with 18 bases left between them. The CDR3 contains 16 residues. Germline-derived CDR1 and CDR2 are MNHEY and SVGAGI. DNA for the CDR3: TGTGCCAGCAGTCACCACACCGGGCCCAAGACAGATACGCAGTATTTT. This codes for CASSHHTGPKTDTQYF.

V and J are TRBV21-1 and TRBJ2-7; the table's D call of TRBD1 was not tested on the DNA. TRBV21-1 is deemed a pseudogene. The CDR3 contains 16 residues. The CDR3 loop reads CASSKEGQVSSYEQYF. The CDR3 region has the DNA TGTGCCAGCAGCAAAGAGGGTCAGGTTAGCTCCTACGAGCAGTACTTC.

The sample holds many counts of this clonotype. CDR3 DNA: TGTGCCAGCAGCACGGGGGGGAGCAGTGGCAATGAGCAGTACTTC. It translates to CASSTGGSSGNEQYF. The V call is TRBV7-9, the J call TRBJ2-5, with TRBD2 matching over 8 bases. J gave up 11 bases and V 5 bases, and 16 bases lay outside the gene matches. CDR3 length: 15 residues. CDR1 is SEHNR and CDR2 is FQNEAQ in the germline V gene (reference sequence).

The chain carries TRBV7-2 and TRBJ2-5; TRBD1 aligns across 8 bases. The end of the DNA is better explained by TRBJ2-7, so the J call may be wrong. This CDR3 spans 14 amino acids. CDR1 and CDR2 from the germline V gene are SGHTA and FQGNSA. CDR3 DNA: TGTGCCAGCAGCTTGATGGTAGACAGGGGCGAGCAGTACTTC. It is translated as CASSLMVDRGEQYF.

The chain has TRBV5-1 and TRBJ2-7, with 8 bases identical to TRBD1. Germline CDR1 and CDR2: SGHRS and YFSETQ. J gave up 4 bases and V 0 bases, and 9 bases lay outside the gene matches. The CDR3 sequence is 16 residues long. The CDR3 spells CASSLDLGTGFYEQYF. The CDR3, as DNA: TGCGCCAGCAGCTTGGACCTCGGGACAGGATTTTACGAGCAGTACTTC.

This chain links TRBV7-9 with TRBJ2-3, with D perhaps matching TRBD2 (6 bases). Looked up from germline, CDR1 is SEHNR and CDR2 is FQNEAQ (reference sequence). This CDR3 spans 16 amino acids. The germline V and J ends were trimmed by 2 bases and 3 bases, with 15 bases remaining between them. CDR3 region: CASSLPGVPPTDTQYF. CDR3 in DNA: TGTGCCAGCAGCTTACCGGGGGTACCGCCGACAGATACGCAGTATTTT.